Presented here are 2 T cell receptor beta chains from one specimen sequenced in a study of persistence of HIV-infected CD4 T cells. These receptors lack a known antigen. The stimulus was lysate of CMV-infected fibroblasts, around 9.3 ug/mL. CD40L/CD69 double-negative CD45RO-high memory CD4+ T cells were collected. The immunoSEQ assay was version 4, run in survey mode. Produced via immunoSEQ multiplex PCR; TCRdb's table is partial and in-frame only. The data hold 50,000 or so clones, with around 72% observed a single time. This specimen consisted of CD4+ T cells sorted from PBMCs after approximately 19-hour stimulation, obtained from a patient who received antiretroviral therapy. The receptor set was obtained from an adult man with HIV who was CMV-seropositive.

Only a few counts were recorded for this clone. The rearrangement links TRBV3-1 (or the pseudogene TRBV3-2) to TRBJ2-1; no definite D call. The germline V and J ends were trimmed by 0 bases and 5 bases, with 11 bases remaining between them. The V gene's germline CDR1 is LGHDT and CDR2 YNNKEL (reference sequence). This CDR3 is 15 amino acids long. The CDR3 spells CASSQESLTNNEQFF. The CDR3 coding sequence is TGTGCCAGCAGCCAAGAATCCCTTACGAACAATGAGCAGTTCTTC.

V usage is TRBV10-3 and J usage is TRBJ2-1; D perhaps matches TRBD1 (6 bases). Germline-derived CDR1 and CDR2 are ENHRY and SYGVKD. This CDR3 has 16 amino acids. The V and J ends lost 3 bases and 0 bases respectively, with 12 bases between them. DNA of the CDR3: TGTGCCATCAGTGACACAGGGACACTCTCCTACAATGAGCAGTTCTTC. Its translation: CAISDTGTLSYNEQFF.